Below, 32 T cell receptor beta chains from the same sample are listed, as sequenced in a study of post-analysis software for immune sequencing data. cDNA libraries for TCR beta contained unique molecular identifiers. TCRdb processed the PCR reads anew with MiXCR; each CDR3 protein has one entry. Of hundreds of thousands of distinct CDR3 sequences in the sample, approximately 60% were seen once. These TCRs are of unknown antigen specificity. The study's findings and limits: There were about five TRBV segments more frequent in patients than controls, and TRBV5-6, TRBV5-1 and TRBV20-1 were among them.

Sequenced input: blood. The receptors derive from a girl aged 2-15 years with multiple sclerosis.

The rearrangement links TRBV10-3 to TRBJ2-3; D unclear. CDR1 is ENHRY, CDR2 SYGVKD, per germline. The CDR3 has 14 residues. Trimming left V 7 bases short and J 1 base short, with 12 bases between. As DNA, the CDR3 is TGTGCCATCACTCCTTTACCCCGCACAGATACGCAGTATTTT. Protein product: CAITPLPRTDTQYF.

The sample holds a few counts of this clonotype. J is TRBJ2-7 and V is TRBV6-1, with 11 bases aligning to TRBD2. V was pared by 6 bases and J by 0 bases, with 10 bases of the junction left unmatched. The CDR3 totals 17 residues. Germline CDR1 and CDR2: MNHNS and SASEGT. CDR3 DNA: TGTGCCAGCAGGCCCGCTAGCGGGAGGACGAGCTCCTACGAGCAGTACTTC. Translation gives CASRPASGRTSSYEQYF.

The rearrangement links TRBV7-2 to TRBJ2-7; D ambiguous. Near its end, the DNA agrees better with TRBJ2-5, so the J call may be wrong. The CDR3 has 12 residues. Germline V CDR1 and CDR2: SGHTA, FQGNSA. The CDR3 DNA reads as TGTGCCAGCAGCATTTCCCAAGAGACCCAGTACTTC. Its translation: CASSISQETQYF.

The chain couples TRBV11-2 to TRBJ2-1; TRBD2 might be the D (5 bases). The CDR3 spans 17 residues. Germline V gene data show CDR1 as SGHAT and CDR2 as FQNNGV. V was trimmed by 1 base and J by 5 bases, leaving 18 bases between them. CDR3 region: CASSLVSWASTNNEQFF. CDR3 nucleotide sequence: TGTGCCAGCAGCTTAGTTTCGTGGGCTAGCACGAACAATGAGCAGTTCTTC.

V gene TRBV5-1 combines with J gene TRBJ2-1, with D uncertain. V dropped 3 bases and J dropped 5 bases, with 9 bases sitting between them. Looked up from germline, CDR1 is SGHRS and CDR2 is YFSETQ. The CDR3 extends over 13 amino acids. Here the CDR3 reads CASSSPRNNEQFF. In nucleotides, the CDR3 is TGCGCCAGCAGCTCTCCCCGGAACAATGAGCAGTTCTTC.

The chain couples TRBV7-3 to TRBJ2-1, with D perhaps TRBD1 or TRBD2 (5 bases each). This CDR3 region has 13 residues. The germline V gene has CDR1 SGHTA and CDR2 FQGTGA. The V end lost 2 bases, the J end lost 10 bases, and 12 bases lay between the germline ends. CDR3: CASSLLIEGEQFF. The DNA for the CDR3 is TGTGCCAGCAGCTTATTGATAGAGGGGGAGCAGTTCTTC.

The gene calls are TRBV28 and TRBJ2-4; D could derive from TRBD1 or TRBD2 (5 bases each). Trimming shortened V by 6 bases and J by 9 bases, and 15 bases separated the two germline ends. The CDR3 totals 13 residues. CDR1 MDHEN and CDR2 SYDVKM come from the germline V gene. The DNA of the CDR3 is TGTGCCAGCAGCGAGGGGAGAGTAATCATTCAGTACTTC. This gives the protein CASSEGRVIIQYF.

This chain uses TRBV20-1 with TRBJ2-3; D uncertain. V lost 6 bases and J 4 bases, leaving 17 bases between the germline ends. The CDR3 sequence is 14 residues long. Germline CDR1 is DFQATT and CDR2 is SNEGSKA (reference sequence). In nucleotides, the CDR3 is TGCAGTGCCGCCACTCGTTTAGTGGCAGATACGCAGTATTTT. As protein: CSAATRLVADTQYF.

The chain uses TRBV4-1 and TRBJ2-7; 11 bases line up with TRBD2. V trimming: 4 bases; J trimming: 2 bases; junction bases outside the gene matches: 10. CDR3 length equals 17 residues. The germline V gene encodes CDR1 MGHRA and CDR2 YSYEKL. CDR3 nucleotides: TGCGCCAGCAGCCCGCAGACTAGCGGGATTCCTGCCTACGAGCAGTACTTC. Its protein is CASSPQTSGIPAYEQYF.

The chain is built from TRBV19 and TRBJ1-2; 7 bases fit TRBD1. The CDR3 totals 15 residues. Unmatched junction bases numbered 9, after V lost 4 bases and J lost 4 bases. CDR1 is LNHDA and CDR2 is SQIVND in the germline V gene (reference sequence). CDR3 sequence: CASSKTGQEGYGYTF. The CDR3 region has the DNA TGTGCCAGTAGTAAGACAGGGCAGGAAGGCTATGGCTACACCTTC.

This clonotype was seen a few times. The chain recombines TRBV12-3 or TRBV12-4 with TRBJ1-2; 9 nucleotides line up with TRBD1. V was clipped by 5 bases and J by 5 bases; unmatched bases: 9. This CDR3 is built from 15 residues. This CDR3 reads CASSTGGASPYGYTF. The CDR3, as DNA: TGTGCCAGCAGTACAGGGGGCGCTTCCCCATATGGCTACACCTTC.

This clonotype has a handful of counts. The chain employs TRBV7-2 and TRBJ2-1, with D tentatively TRBD2 (6 bases). The CDR3 is 17 residues long. Germline CDR1 and CDR2: SGHTA and FQGNSA. Trimming shortened V by 3 bases and J by 0 bases, and 15 bases separated the two germline ends. This chain's CDR3 is CASSFLGGESSYNEQFF. Written as DNA, the CDR3 is TGTGCCAGCAGCTTCCTTGGAGGGGAAAGCTCCTACAATGAGCAGTTCTTC.

This chain links TRBV20-1 with TRBJ2-5; 7 nucleotides line up with TRBD2. CDR3 length: 16 amino acids. Germline CDR1 is DFQATT and CDR2 is SNEGSKA (reference sequence). After removal of 6 bases from V and 1 base from J, the junction contained 14 bases not matched to a gene. The CDR3 loop reads CSAPQSGGLFQETQYF. In nucleotides, the CDR3 is TGCAGTGCCCCCCAATCGGGGGGTCTGTTCCAAGAGACCCAGTACTTC.

The rearrangement uses TRBV3-1 and TRBJ1-4; D not certain. Trimming left V 2 bases short and J 4 bases short, with 8 bases between. This CDR3 has 14 residues. Germline loops: CDR1 LGHDT, CDR2 YNNKEL (reference sequence). The CDR3 spells CASSQMGVNEKLFF. The CDR3 coding sequence is TGTGCCAGCAGCCAAATGGGTGTTAATGAAAAACTGTTTTTT.

The chain links TRBV20-1 to TRBJ2-1, with 8 bases aligning to TRBD2. This CDR3 is built from 17 residues. Germline V lookup: CDR1 DFQATT, CDR2 SNEGSKA (reference sequence). The J segment lost 7 bases and the V segment lost 3 bases, leaving 17 bases of the junction unmatched. For the CDR3, the DNA is TGCAGTGCTAGGGACTTTCGACTAGCGTCAGAATTGAATGAGCAGTTCTTC. Translation gives CSARDFRLASELNEQFF.

The chain joins TRBV30 to TRBJ2-1; 9 bases map to TRBD1. This CDR3 has 15 residues. The germline V gene has CDR1 GTSNPN and CDR2 SVGIG (reference sequence). Unmatched junction bases numbered 8, after V lost 7 bases and J lost 1 base. CDR3 residues: CASQGGTGSYNEQFF. As DNA, the CDR3 is TGTGCCTCCCAAGGTGGGACAGGGTCCTACAATGAGCAGTTCTTC.

The CDR3 region is CASSLGTSGSSEQYF. CDR3 sequence (DNA): TGTGCCAGCAGCTTAGGGACTAGCGGAAGTTCCGAGCAGTACTTC. The genes are TRBV7-2 and TRBJ2-7; 10 bases match TRBD2. Per the germline V gene, CDR1 is SGHTA and CDR2 is FQGNSA. This CDR3 contains 15 residues. V lost 1 base, J lost 6 bases, and 6 bases stayed unmatched.

In this sample, this clonotype turned up a few times. Sequence at one end of the junction differs from germline and may be a read error. The J gene is TRBJ1-2, the V gene TRBV25-1; maybe TRBD1 (5 bases). Germline V lookup: CDR1 MGHDK, CDR2 SYGVNS. This CDR3 comprises 13 residues. The CDR3 DNA reads as TGTGCCAGTAGTGGGACTCCTAACTATGGCTACACCTTC. As protein: CASSGTPNYGYTF.

The chain combines TRBV20-1 with TRBJ1-6; TRBD1 aligns across 7 bases. CDR1 is DFQATT and CDR2 is SNEGSKA in the germline V gene (reference sequence). CDR3 size: 14 residues. V trimming: 6 bases; J trimming: 7 bases; junction bases outside the gene matches: 9. CDR3 sequence: CSATPGTANSPLHF. For the CDR3, the DNA is TGCAGTGCCACCCCCGGGACAGCCAATTCACCCCTCCACTTT.

The V call is TRBV7-9, the J call TRBJ2-2; D is perhaps TRBD1 (6 bases). V lost 11 bases and J lost 0, with 13 bases in between. Germline V lookup: CDR1 SEHNR, CDR2 FQNEAQ (reference sequence). The CDR3 extends over 14 amino acids. CDR3 loop: CAFRQAANTGELFF. The CDR3 region has the DNA TGTGCCTTTCGACAGGCCGCGAACACCGGGGAGCTGTTTTTT.

This sequence joins TRBV20-1 and TRBJ1-1; the D is unclear. V was clipped by 1 base and J by 5 bases, with 2 bases between them. This CDR3 has 10 residues. Germline CDR1 is DFQATT and CDR2 is SNEGSKA (reference sequence). CDR3 residues: CSARATEAFF. The CDR3 DNA is TGCAGTGCTAGAGCAACTGAAGCTTTCTTT.

This clonotype was found a few times. V gene TRBV7-9 combines with J gene TRBJ2-7; D remains unclear. Trimming removed 1 base from V and 1 base from J, with 8 bases in between. Per germline, CDR1 SEHNR and CDR2 FQNEAQ (reference sequence). This CDR3 is 14 amino acids long. Here the CDR3 DNA reads TGTGCCAGCAGCTTAGATTTAGGGTCCTACGAGCAGTACTTC. Amino acids: CASSLDLGSYEQYF.

J is TRBJ2-7 and V is TRBV20-1, with D perhaps given as TRBD1 or TRBD2 (5 bases each). Gene TRBJ2-5 matches the end of the DNA better, so the J call may be wrong. Germline CDR1 and CDR2: DFQATT and SNEGSKA (reference sequence). The CDR3 totals 17 residues. This CDR3 reads CSASPLTRVEPGETQYF. The CDR3, as DNA: TGCAGTGCTTCCCCTTTGACGCGGGTCGAGCCAGGGGAGACCCAGTACTTC.

The chain uses TRBV6-1 and TRBJ2-1, with D possibly TRBD2 on 6 matching bases. Trimming removed 4 bases from V and 6 bases from J, with 13 bases in between. CDR1 and CDR2 from the germline V gene are MNHNS and SASEGT. The CDR3 has 14 residues. The CDR3, as DNA: TGTGCCAGCAGTGGGATCCGGGACTCCAATGAGCAGTTCTTC. It encodes CASSGIRDSNEQFF.

This clonotype was seen a handful of times. V is TRBV6-2 or TRBV6-3 and J is TRBJ1-1, with D uncertain. V dropped 6 bases and J dropped 0 bases, with 23 bases sitting between them. Germline CDR1 is MNHEY and CDR2 is SVGEGT. The CDR3 is 18 residues long. The CDR3 loop is CASSLQGSLEAMNTEAFF. In DNA, the CDR3 is TGTGCCAGCAGCCTTCAAGGATCCTTAGAGGCCATGAACACTGAAGCTTTCTTT.

The V gene is TRBV12-3 or TRBV12-4, the J gene TRBJ1-2; D not resolved. V was cut by 3 bases and J by 6 bases, with 11 bases left in between. The CDR3 is made up of 13 amino acids. The CDR3 sequence: CASSFSPSDGYTF. The CDR3 nucleotides read TGTGCCAGCAGTTTTTCTCCTTCAGATGGCTACACCTTC.

In regard to this clonotype: Germline is not matched at one junction end, which may reflect a read error. The CDR3, as DNA: TGCGCCAGCGGCTTGGCCCCCAGCGCGGAGCAGTACTTC. Residues: CASGLAPSAEQYF. V usage is TRBV5-1 and J usage is TRBJ2-7; D call uncertain. Germline V gene lookup returns CDR1 SGHRS and CDR2 YFSETQ. This CDR3 is built from 13 residues.

DNA for the CDR3: TGTGCCAGCAGCCCTCCTACACCGCCACCGTCCGGCTACACCTTC. It yields the protein CASSPPTPPPSGYTF. This chain connects TRBV5-5 to TRBJ1-2, with no clear D. There are 15 residues in the CDR3. Germline CDR1 and CDR2: SGHKS and YYEKEE (reference sequence). V lost 4 bases to trimming and J lost 8 bases, with 21 bases between them.

The chain has TRBV11-2 and TRBJ1-2; D ambiguous. This CDR3 is 15 amino acids long. With 1 base removed from V and 2 bases from J, the gap between germline ends came to 11 bases. Germline CDR1 SGHAT, CDR2 FQNNGV. The CDR3 loop reads CASSLGNGLNYGYTF. The CDR3 DNA reads TGTGCCAGCAGCTTAGGAAACGGCTTGAACTATGGCTACACCTTC. Full variable domain (outside the CDR3, taken from reference TRBV11-2 and TRBJ1-2): EAGVAQSPRYKIIEKRQSVAFWCNPISGHATLYWYQQILGQGPKLLIQFQNNGVVDDSQLPKDRFSAERLKGVDSTLKIQPAKLEDSAVYLCASSLGNGLNYGYTFGSGTRLTVV.

This clonotype has a count of ten or more. This chain connects TRBV20-1 to TRBJ1-5; weak D call: TRBD1 (5 bases). Germline loops: CDR1 DFQATT, CDR2 SNEGSKA (reference sequence). The CDR3 covers 14 residues. V lost 1 base to trimming and J lost 4 bases, with 11 bases between them. The CDR3 here is CSARGDRENQPQHF. CDR3 nucleotide sequence: TGCAGTGCTAGAGGTGACAGAGAGAATCAGCCCCAGCATTTT.

The CDR3 bases are TGTGCCAGCAGCGTATCCTTAACTGGGTACGAGCAGTACTTC. Translated: CASSVSLTGYEQYF. The chain joins TRBV9 to TRBJ2-7; no firm D call. Germline V CDR1 and CDR2: SGDLS, YYNGEE. V was cut by 1 base and J by 4 bases, with 12 bases left in between. CDR3 length: 14 residues.

CDR3 residues: CASRTAGGNQPQHF. The CDR3 DNA is TGTGCCAGCAGGACCGCTGGTGGAAATCAGCCCCAGCATTTT. The chain uses TRBV6-1 and TRBJ1-5, with D unresolved. Germline lookup yields CDR1 MNHNS and CDR2 SASEGT. Trimming stripped 6 bases from V and 4 bases from J, with 13 bases between. This CDR3 has 14 amino acids.